The 9 T cell receptor beta chains below all came from one sample that was sequenced in a study of T cells after yellow fever vaccination. MiXCR, run by TCRdb on the 5' RACE reads, gives a single entry per CDR3 protein. The table records some 670,000 distinct CDR3 sequences, 10% to 15% of them present only once. The sequencing used PBMCs, collected on the day of the yellow fever booster vaccination. These receptors all stem from a man aged 25 to 45 who received the YFV17D yellow fever vaccine.

The gene calls are TRBV7-2 and TRBJ1-5, with D perhaps matching TRBD1 (6 bases). Germline-derived CDR1 and CDR2 are SGHTA and FQGNSA. Between the trimmed V and J ends, which lost 5 bases and 7 bases, there was a span of 12 bases. This CDR3 region has 13 residues. CDR3 amino acids: CASSATGLQPQHF. For the CDR3, the DNA is TGTGCCAGCAGCGCTACAGGGTTACAGCCCCAGCATTTT.

The genes are TRBV3-1 and TRBJ2-4, with TRBD2 identical over 10 bases. CDR1 LGHDT and CDR2 YNNKEL come from the germline V gene (reference sequence). Trimming cost V 3 bases and J 3 bases; bases outside gene matches: 2. CDR3 length: 15 residues. CDR3 sequence (DNA): TGTGCCAGCAGCCAGTTAGCGGGAGGCAAAAACATTCAGTACTTC. Its protein is CASSQLAGGKNIQYF.

This clonotype was found a few times. The V gene is TRBV6-1, the J gene TRBJ2-1; 12 nucleotides match TRBD2. Trimming removed 6 bases from V and 5 bases from J; junction bases left unmatched: 2. Germline V gene sequence: CDR1 MNHNS, CDR2 SASEGT. The CDR3 loop spans 14 amino acids. The CDR3 region is CASRPSGRDNEQFF. The DNA of the CDR3 is TGTGCCAGCAGACCTAGCGGGAGGGACAATGAGCAGTTCTTC.

The rearrangement links TRBV5-1 to TRBJ2-3; 12 positions agree with TRBD2. Losses at the gene ends were 0 bases for V and 9 bases for J; bases not matched to a gene: 8. The CDR3 is 16 residues long. Germline V gives CDR1 SGHRS, CDR2 YFSETQ. CDR3 region: CASSLGETSGSLTQYF. Here the CDR3 DNA reads TGCGCCAGCAGCTTGGGTGAGACTAGCGGGAGTTTAACGCAGTATTTT.

This clonotype was counted between two and nine times. The chain carries TRBV6-1 and TRBJ2-5; the D call may be TRBD1 or TRBD2 (6 bases each). The CDR3 contains 14 residues. Germline values: CDR1 MNHNS, CDR2 SASEGT. The V and J ends lost 7 bases and 5 bases respectively, with 17 bases between them. CDR3 residues: CASTPNGGPETQYF. The CDR3 DNA follows: TGTGCCAGCACCCCCAATGGGGGGCCGGAGACCCAGTACTTC.

The chain recombines TRBV3-1 with TRBJ2-7, with D maybe TRBD2 (6 bases). The germline V gene encodes CDR1 LGHDT and CDR2 YNNKEL (reference sequence). The CDR3 covers 13 residues. Trimming removed 0 bases at V and 6 bases at J, with 9 bases between. The CDR3 DNA reads TGTGCCAGCAGCCAAGAAGGAGGGGCCGAGCAGTACTTC. Protein product: CASSQEGGAEQYF.

A few counts support this clonotype. The chain couples TRBV7-2 to TRBJ2-3, with D perhaps being TRBD1 or TRBD2 (5 bases each). The germline V and J ends were trimmed by 2 bases and 4 bases, with 10 bases remaining between them. This CDR3 contains 14 residues. Germline CDR1 SGHTA, CDR2 FQGNSA. The DNA for the CDR3 is TGTGCCAGCAGCTTAATGGGGCGGGCAGATACGCAGTATTTT. Amino acids: CASSLMGRADTQYF.

The rearrangement uses TRBV20-1 and TRBJ2-7, with a possible D match to TRBD2 (6 bases). Germline CDR1 DFQATT, CDR2 SNEGSKA (reference sequence). With 1 base removed from V and 4 bases from J, the gap between germline ends came to 14 bases. This CDR3 has 14 residues. CDR3: CSARVSEGGYEQYF. For the CDR3, the DNA is TGCAGTGCTAGAGTGTCGGAGGGCGGGTACGAGCAGTACTTC.

This clonotype was counted between two and nine times. The V call is TRBV5-1, the J call TRBJ2-1, with a weak D call TRBD1 (7 bases). Trimming removed 6 bases at V and 4 bases at J, with 23 bases between. This CDR3 contains 17 residues. Germline V CDR1 and CDR2: SGHRS, YFSETQ. This CDR3 reads CASMRVFAGQPYNEQFF. Here the CDR3 DNA reads TGCGCCAGCATGAGGGTTTTCGCGGGACAGCCATACAATGAGCAGTTCTTC.